This is a list of T cell receptor beta chains from one sample in a study of shared clonotypes between healthy human individuals. Only in-frame clones appear in the TCRdb table, and some are missing; sequencing was by immunoSEQ multiplex PCR. The repertoire consists of 1.5 million to 2.5 million clones, with just under 95% occurring once and the leading ten covering around 1%. Sequencing was carried out using naive CD8+ T cells sorted from blood. These receptors were collected from a man in his late teens or twenties in good health. Both conserved end residues are part of each CDR3. Fields, in order: J gene, clone size, V gene, D gene, CDR3 protein, CDR3 DNA. A D gene is named only where the DNA matches it firmly. Not all rows give a size; the values are once, few, many and, for expanded clones, a class.

TRBJ1-4,.,TRBV5-4,.,CASSNSGDEKLFF,TGTGCCAGCAGTAACTCAGGGGACGAAAAACTGTTTTTT
TRBJ2-7,.,TRBV10-3,TRBD2,CAISESGGLAGLAYEQYF,TGTGCCATCAGTGAGTCGGGGGGACTAGCGGGTTTGGCCTACGAGCAGTACTTC
TRBJ1-1,.,TRBV9,.,CASSVAGMGTEAFF,TGTGCCAGCAGCGTAGCAGGGATGGGTACTGAAGCTTTCTTT
TRBJ1-2,.,TRBV5-4,.,CASSPIGTVYTF,TGTGCCAGCAGCCCGATAGGAACCGTCTACACCTTC
TRBJ2-1,.,TRBV5-4,.,CASSPGIPDYYNEQFF,TGTGCCAGCAGCCCCGGCATCCCTGACTACTACAATGAGCAGTTCTTC
TRBJ2-5,.,TRBV4-1,.,CASSQDSRGETQYF,TGCGCCAGCAGCCAAGATTCCAGGGGAGAGACCCAGTACTTC
TRBJ2-1,once,TRBV10-2,.,CASSEGVSWKGYNEQFF,TGCGCCAGCAGTGAGGGAGTCTCCTGGAAGGGCTACAATGAGCAGTTCTTC
TRBJ2-5,.,TRBV2,.,CASQKLGGGGETQYF,TGTGCCAGCCAAAAGCTTGGAGGGGGGGGAGAGACCCAGTACTTC
TRBJ2-1,once,TRBV7-9,.,CASSNGPGLQLIDEQFF,TGTGCCAGCAGCAATGGTCCGGGGCTACAGTTGATCGATGAGCAGTTCTTC
TRBJ2-1,once,TRBV19,.,CASTSLAGPYNEQFF,TGTGCCAGTACATCGTTGGCGGGGCCCTACAATGAGCAGTTCTTC
TRBJ1-1,few,TRBV5-4,.,CASSSSPGNTEAFF,TGTGCCAGCAGCTCCTCTCCAGGGAACACTGAAGCTTTCTTT
TRBJ1-1,.,TRBV30,.,CAGDRAANTEAFF,TGTGCCGGAGATCGGGCGGCGAACACTGAAGCTTTCTTT
TRBJ2-2,.,TRBV6-5,.,CASSYSWGTGELFF,TGTGCCAGCAGTTACTCGTGGGGTACCGGGGAGCTGTTTTTT
TRBJ2-3,.,TRBV27,TRBD1,CASSSTGVDTQYF,TGTGCCAGCAGTTCGACAGGGGTGGATACGCAGTATTTT
TRBJ2-7,.,TRBV5-4,TRBD1,CASSPLGQGAYEQYF,TGTGCCAGCAGCCCGTTAGGACAGGGAGCCTACGAGCAGTACTTC
TRBJ2-7,.,TRBV4-1,TRBD1,CASSQLASGTGFYEQYF,TGCGCCAGCAGCCAACTCGCGAGTGGGACAGGGTTCTACGAGCAGTACTTC
TRBJ1-4,.,TRBV4-3,.,CASSQDGGKLFF,TGCGCCAGCAGCCAAGATGGGGGAAAACTGTTTTTT
TRBJ2-7,once,TRBV28,.,CASSLGQGFYEQYF,TGTGCCAGCAGTTTAGGGCAGGGGTTCTACGAGCAGTACTTC
TRBJ2-7,.,TRBV27,TRBD1,CASRWDRDHEQYF,TGTGCCAGCAGGTGGGACAGGGATCACGAGCAGTACTTC
TRBJ2-7,.,TRBV25-1,TRBD1,CASSPTRTGYEQYF,TGTGCCAGCAGTCCAACTCGGACAGGCTACGAGCAGTACTTC
TRBJ1-1,.,TRBV7-9,.,CASSLDLGVVTEAFF,TGTGCCAGCAGCTTAGACCTTGGGGTTGTCACTGAAGCTTTCTTT
TRBJ2-7,.,TRBV4-3,TRBD2,CASSQGLAVSYEQYF,TGCGCCAGCAGCCAAGGACTAGCCGTGTCCTACGAGCAGTACTTC
TRBJ1-5,.,TRBV28,.,CASSLERQPLGNQPQHF,TGTGCCAGCAGTTTAGAGAGGCAGCCGTTGGGCAATCAGCCCCAGCATTTT
TRBJ2-1,once,TRBV2,TRBD1,CASSEGRDRSSYNEQFF,TGTGCCAGCAGTGAAGGAAGGGACAGGAGCTCCTACAATGAGCAGTTCTTC
TRBJ2-1,.,TRBV27,TRBD2,CASRSGGIYNEQFF,TGTGCCAGCAGGAGCGGGGGAATCTACAATGAGCAGTTCTTC
TRBJ2-2,once,TRBV6-5,.,CASSHRLGNTGELFF,TGTGCCAGCAGTCACCGACTGGGGAACACCGGGGAGCTGTTTTTT
TRBJ2-5,.,TRBV30,.,CAWSEWVWEQETQYF,TGTGCCTGGAGTGAGTGGGTTTGGGAGCAAGAGACCCAGTACTTC
TRBJ2-5,.,TRBV10-3,TRBD1,CAISEGQGAQETQYF,TGTGCCATCAGTGAAGGACAGGGGGCACAAGAGACCCAGTACTTC
TRBJ1-4,.,TRBV29-1,.,CSVVPGRNEKLFF,TGCAGCGTTGTGCCGGGAAGAAATGAAAAACTGTTTTTT
TRBJ1-3,.,TRBV14,.,CASSQDLEGLGNTIYF,TGTGCCAGCAGCCAAGATCTAGAGGGGCTCGGAAACACCATATATTTT
TRBJ2-7,once,TRBV4-1,TRBD1,CASSLRQGAYEQYF,TGCGCCAGCAGCCTCAGACAGGGGGCCTACGAGCAGTACTTC
TRBJ2-7,.,TRBV4-3,.,CASSQDRSAAYEQYF,TGCGCCAGCAGCCAAGATCGCTCGGCAGCCTACGAGCAGTACTTC
TRBJ2-7,.,TRBV28,.,CASSWTGDSYEQYF,TGTGCCAGCAGTTGGACGGGAGATTCCTACGAGCAGTACTTC
TRBJ2-7,.,TRBV5-1,.,CASSLNGQAYEQYF,TGCGCCAGCAGCTTGAATGGCCAAGCCTACGAGCAGTACTTC
TRBJ2-5,.,TRBV10-3,TRBD2,CAISEQREGPQETQYF,TGTGCCATCAGTGAGCAGCGGGAGGGCCCTCAAGAGACCCAGTACTTC
TRBJ1-1,once,TRBV10-3,.,CAISGGSLSTEAFF,TGTGCCATCAGTGGGGGGAGTCTCTCCACTGAAGCTTTCTTT
TRBJ1-1,.,TRBV4-1,.,CASSQPDFAEAFF,TGCGCCAGCAGCCAACCCGACTTTGCTGAAGCTTTCTTT
TRBJ2-3,.,TRBV2,.,CASSVASRGTDTQYF,TGTGCCAGCAGTGTGGCTAGCCGCGGCACAGATACGCAGTATTTT
TRBJ2-5,.,TRBV15,TRBD1,CATSSLDRGTETQYF,TGTGCCACCAGCAGCCTAGACAGGGGGACAGAGACCCAGTACTTC
TRBJ2-7,.,TRBV27,TRBD1,CASRLGRTGSYEQYF,TGTGCCAGCAGATTGGGACGGACAGGCTCCTACGAGCAGTACTTC
TRBJ2-7,.,TRBV6-5,.,CASSYSTPMAYEQYF,TGTGCCAGCAGTTACTCGACCCCGATGGCCTACGAGCAGTACTTC
TRBJ1-3,.,TRBV4-3,.,CASSQDPDPGSGNTIYF,TGCGCCAGCAGCCAAGATCCGGACCCGGGCTCTGGAAACACCATATATTTT
TRBJ2-1,.,TRBV5-6,TRBD2,CASSFGLAGYNEQFF,TGTGCCAGCAGCTTTGGACTAGCGGGCTACAATGAGCAGTTCTTC
TRBJ2-1,.,TRBV7-7,.,CASSPVTGHGEQFF,TGTGCTAGCAGCCCGGTGACAGGACACGGTGAGCAGTTCTTC
TRBJ1-6,once,TRBV6-6,.,CASSYSGHTNSPLHF,TGTGCCAGCAGTTACTCGGGACACACGAATTCACCCCTCCACTTT
TRBJ1-2,.,TRBV6-5,.,CASSYGGLDYGYTF,TGTGCCAGCAGTTACGGGGGGCTAGACTATGGCTACACCTTC
TRBJ2-5,.,TRBV6-5,.,CASSFTGSQETQYF,TGTGCCAGCAGTTTCACAGGCTCCCAAGAGACCCAGTACTTC
TRBJ2-1,.,TRBV10-3,TRBD2,CAISDESTRRGLAEAGSYNEQFF,TGTGCCATCAGTGACGAATCTACCCGGAGGGGACTAGCGGAAGCGGGCTCCTACAATGAGCAGTTCTTC
TRBJ1-1,.,TRBV9,.,CASSVQDSNTEAFF,TGTGCCAGCAGCGTACAGGACTCGAACACTGAAGCTTTCTTT
TRBJ2-7,.,TRBV5-6,.,CASSIRTLNEQYF,TGTGCCAGCAGCATCCGGACACTAAACGAGCAGTACTTC
TRBJ2-1,.,TRBV7-8,TRBD2,CASSSGTSSYNEQFF,TGTGCCAGCAGCTCCGGGACTAGCTCCTACAATGAGCAGTTCTTC